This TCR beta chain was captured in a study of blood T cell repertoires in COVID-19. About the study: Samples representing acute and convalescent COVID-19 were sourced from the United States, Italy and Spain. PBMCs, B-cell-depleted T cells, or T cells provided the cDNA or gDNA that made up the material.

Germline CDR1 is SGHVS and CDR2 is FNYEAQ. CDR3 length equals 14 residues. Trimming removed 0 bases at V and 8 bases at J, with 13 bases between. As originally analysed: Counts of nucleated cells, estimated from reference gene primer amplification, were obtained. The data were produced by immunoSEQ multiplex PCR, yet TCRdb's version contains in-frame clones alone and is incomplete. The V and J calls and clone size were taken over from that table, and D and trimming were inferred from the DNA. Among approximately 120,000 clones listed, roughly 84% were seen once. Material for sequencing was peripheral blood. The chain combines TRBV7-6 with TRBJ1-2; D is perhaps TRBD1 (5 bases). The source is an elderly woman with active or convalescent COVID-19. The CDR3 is CASSLAQGKGGYTF. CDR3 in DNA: TGTGCCAGCAGCTTAGCGCAGGGAAAGGGCGGCTACACCTTC.